This note documents a single T cell receptor beta chain sequence. What it binds is unknown. The data were obtained in a study of cytomegalovirus exposure and HLA in healthy donors. Healthy people donating bone marrow made up the donors. The PCR ran on 60 Vbeta and 13 Jbeta primers. The protocol was immunoSEQ multiplex PCR, while the TCRdb copy is restricted to in-frame clones and leaves out a portion. The sample carries around 270,000 clones, over 70% recorded once. General study points: It was taken for granted in presence/absence analyses that sequencing depth across donors was roughly uniform.

The V and J ends lost 6 bases and 2 bases, in that order; junction bases with no gene match: 5. Germline CDR1 and CDR2: LNHDA and SQIVND (reference sequence). The CDR3 is 14 residues long. Sequencing input: PBMCs. This TCR derives from a girl aged 2 to 10 in good health and CMV-seronegative. The chain couples TRBV19 to TRBJ2-7, with TRBD1 identical over 9 bases. The CDR3 spells CASSPGQGPYEQYF. CDR3 in DNA: TGTGCCAGTAGCCCGGGACAGGGCCCCTACGAGCAGTACTTC.